This TCR beta chain was obtained from a study of CD8+CD57+ T cells in acquired aplastic anemia. About the research overall: Recorded DNA amounts for sorted CD4+ and CD8+ cells had an average of approximately 2.9 ug.

Profiles of TCR beta VDJ and CDR3 were generated from a genomic DNA template. TCRdb processed the reads anew with MiXCR; each CDR3 protein has one entry. The profile shows fewer than 250,000 distinct CDR3 sequences, around half of them singletons. Those patients picked for sequencing had displayed CD8+CD57+ cell expansion on flow cytometry. Only a few counts were recorded for this clonotype. Antigen specificity is unknown. V was clipped by 4 bases and J by 7 bases, with 17 bases between them. The V gene's germline CDR1 is SGDLS and CDR2 YYNGEE. The CDR3 loop spans 14 amino acids. Study-level points and caveats: Patients and controls were found to share twenty-nine CD8+ CDR3 sequences. Patients showed no significant difference from controls in CD8+ Simpson's diversity.

The TCR comes from a human donor with aplastic anemia. The chain employs TRBV9 and TRBJ1-2; tentatively, D is TRBD1 (5 bases). The sequenced material came from sorted CD4+, CD8+, or CD8+CD57+ T cells (not recorded which) from PBMCs. The CDR3 DNA reads as TGTGCCAGCAGCCTCGGTGTCGAGGGGCCTGGCTACACCTTC. Protein sequence: CASSLGVEGPGYTF.